A single sample is the source of the 27 T cell receptor beta chains below, sequenced in a study of CXCR3-negative and CXCR3-positive naive CD8 T cells. The authors prepared UMI-labeled TRB cDNA libraries by 5' RACE. From the 5' RACE reads, TCRdb lists one entry per CDR3 protein and no DNA. The sample totals tens of thousands of distinct CDR3 sequences. Sequencing was performed on naive CXCR3- CD8+ T cells from blood. Subset indicated: CD45RO-CCR7+CD27+CD95- naive CD8+ T cells lacking CXCR3 (TNR3-). The receptors here all came from a human donor in good health. Some clones in this sample may be carry-over from other donors' samples.

The V gene is TRBV7-9, the J gene TRBJ1-1. The CDR3 spans 13 residues. Germline CDR1 and CDR2: SEHNR and FQNEAQ (reference sequence). CDR3 amino acids: CASSQKGNTEAFF.

This chain joins TRBV14 and TRBJ2-7; TCRdb proposes TRBD2, but this gene call is untestable without DNA. CDR3 length: 15 residues. The germline gives CDR1 SGHDN, CDR2 FVKESK. This CDR3 reads CASSQGATSGDEQYF. The full variable domain, rest sourced from reference TRBV14 and TRBJ2-7, is EAGVTQFPSHSVIEKGQTVTLRCDPISGHDNLYWYRRVMGKEIKFLLHFVKESKQDESGMPNNRFLAERTGGTYSTLKVQPAELEDSGVYFCASSQGATSGDEQYFGPGTRLTVT.

The CDR3 is CASSLAGGPTYEQYF. The rearrangement links TRBV5-1 to TRBJ2-7; TCRdb's assignment of TRBD2 cannot be checked, as there is no DNA. CDR1 and CDR2 (germline): SGHRS, YFSETQ. The CDR3 is made up of 15 amino acids.

The V and J genes are TRBV14 and TRBJ2-7. This CDR3 is 14 amino acids long. Germline V lookup: CDR1 SGHDN, CDR2 FVKESK. The CDR3 here is CASSRLETPYEQYF.

The V call is TRBV15, the J call TRBJ2-5. Looked up from germline, CDR1 is LNHNV and CDR2 is YYDKDF (reference sequence). This CDR3 contains 14 residues. This chain's CDR3 is CATSNSLGSETQYF.

This chain links TRBV29-1 with TRBJ2-7; checking the TCRdb D call of TRBD1 is not possible without DNA. The V gene's germline CDR1 is SQVTM and CDR2 ANQGSEA. The CDR3 is 12 amino acids. This chain's CDR3 is CSVGQNSYEQYF.

The V gene is TRBV5-1, the J gene TRBJ2-2; absent DNA, TCRdb's TRBD1 call cannot be checked. The CDR3 runs to 14 residues. Germline CDR1 and CDR2: SGHRS and YFSETQ. CDR3 in amino acids: CASRPDRNTGELFF.

The chain carries TRBV2 and TRBJ2-2; the TRBD2 assignment by TCRdb is unverifiable without DNA. The V gene's germline CDR1 is SNHLY and CDR2 FYNNEI. The CDR3 runs 16 residues. CDR3 sequence: CASSGTSGVNTGELFF.

The CDR3 spells CSVEVWDYNEQFF. The V call is TRBV29-1, the J call TRBJ2-1. The CDR3 extends over 13 amino acids. Germline-derived CDR1 and CDR2 are SQVTM and ANQGSEA.

V and J are TRBV29-1 and TRBJ2-1; TCRdb's assignment of TRBD1 cannot be checked, as there is no DNA. CDR1 and CDR2 from the germline V gene are SQVTM and ANQGSEA. The CDR3 totals 17 residues. This CDR3 reads CSVGGSASKWTYNEQFF.

The V call is TRBV29-1, the J call TRBJ1-2; TCRdb reports TRBD1, a call that lacks DNA to check it against. The CDR3 contains 15 residues. CDR1 is SQVTM, CDR2 ANQGSEA, per germline. This CDR3 is CSVDFPGTTNYGYTF. The full variable domain, its missing parts supplied by reference TRBV29-1 and TRBJ1-2, is SAVISQKPSRDICQRGTSLTIQCQVDSQVTMMFWYRQQPGQSLTLIATANQGSEATYESGFVIDKFPISRPNLTFSTLTVSNMSPEDSSIYLCSVDFPGTTNYGYTFGSGTRLTVV.

V and J are TRBV20-1 and TRBJ2-1. CDR1 DFQATT and CDR2 SNEGSKA come from the germline V gene (reference sequence). This CDR3 has 14 residues. The CDR3 reads CSARYDARGYEQFF.

V gene TRBV6-1 combines with J gene TRBJ2-3; the D call of TRBD1 rests on TCRdb alone, since no DNA is present to check it. Germline-derived CDR1 and CDR2 are MNHNS and SASEGT. This CDR3 region has 16 residues. The CDR3 here is CASSITPGQGTDTQYF.

CDR3 protein: CASSLIQGETQYF. The chain couples TRBV13 to TRBJ2-5; TCRdb outputs TRBD1, but without DNA this stays unchecked. Germline assignment: CDR1 PRHDT and CDR2 FYEKMQ (reference sequence). The CDR3 runs to 13 residues.

This chain links TRBV5-1 with TRBJ2-5. Germline V gives CDR1 SGHRS, CDR2 YFSETQ. The CDR3 consists of 15 residues. CDR3 protein: CASSFRDPERETQYF.

The chain is built from TRBV7-9 and TRBJ2-7; TCRdb reports TRBD1, a call that lacks DNA to check it against. Germline lookup yields CDR1 SEHNR and CDR2 FQNEAQ (reference sequence). This CDR3 contains 15 residues. This CDR3 is CASSLEGRVPYEQYF.

V usage is TRBV7-6 and J usage is TRBJ2-1; the D gene TCRdb calls, TRBD1, cannot be checked with no DNA. This CDR3 is 16 amino acids long. Germline V gene lookup returns CDR1 SGHVS and CDR2 FNYEAQ. The CDR3 region is CASSRGQSEGHNEQFF.

The rearrangement uses TRBV10-3 and TRBJ2-2; TCRdb names TRBD2, which stays unverified in the absence of DNA. The V gene's germline CDR1 is ENHRY and CDR2 SYGVKD. The CDR3 length is 15 residues. This chain's CDR3 is CAISDGGKDTGELFF.

The rearrangement uses TRBV5-1 and TRBJ2-7; TCRdb proposes TRBD1, but this gene call is untestable without DNA. The CDR3 runs to 14 residues. Germline V lookup: CDR1 SGHRS, CDR2 YFSETQ. Here the CDR3 reads CASSFGTGGYEQYF.

The CDR3 loop reads CSVEEGGNEQYF. The chain combines TRBV29-1 with TRBJ2-7; TCRdb gives TRBD1 as the D gene, but with no DNA this cannot be confirmed. The CDR3 length is 12 residues. The germline gives CDR1 SQVTM, CDR2 ANQGSEA.

The chain links TRBV3-1 to TRBJ2-7; TCRdb indicates TRBD1, and absent DNA this call remains unverified. Germline V gene sequence: CDR1 LGHDT, CDR2 YNNKEL (reference sequence). The CDR3 covers 13 residues. The CDR3 loop is CASSQQPGPEQYF.

The chain recombines TRBV6-5 with TRBJ2-5; the D gene TCRdb calls, TRBD1, cannot be checked with no DNA. Germline V gives CDR1 MNHEY, CDR2 SVGAGI. The CDR3 contains 13 residues. CDR3 region: CASSTGGRETQYF.

This chain links TRBV7-3 with TRBJ2-2. The CDR3 covers 14 residues. Germline lookup yields CDR1 SGHTA and CDR2 FQGTGA. CDR3 loop: CASSSTAATGELFF. The full variable domain, with the rest looked up from reference TRBV7-3 and TRBJ2-2, is GAGVSQTPSNKVTEKGKYVELRCDPISGHTALYWYRQSLGQGPEFLIYFQGTGAADDSGLPNDRFFAVRPEGSVSTLKIQRTERGDSAVYLCASSSTAATGELFFGEGSRLTVL.

This sequence joins TRBV6-5 and TRBJ2-5; TCRdb indicates TRBD1, and absent DNA this call remains unverified. Germline values: CDR1 MNHEY, CDR2 SVGAGI. This CDR3 region has 14 residues. The CDR3: CASRRQPQGETQYF.

The rearrangement uses TRBV6-6 and TRBJ2-5. CDR1 is MNHNY and CDR2 is SVGAGI in the germline V gene (reference sequence). The CDR3 length is 12 residues. CDR3 in amino acids: CASSPVGETQYF.

This chain connects TRBV29-1 to TRBJ2-7; the TCRdb call, TRBD1, lacks DNA for checking. In germline, CDR1 is SQVTM, CDR2 ANQGSEA. This CDR3 is 15 amino acids long. This CDR3 reads CSARLPGQGAYEQYF.

The chain recombines TRBV12-3 or TRBV12-4 with TRBJ2-7; TCRdb outputs TRBD1, but without DNA this stays unchecked. The CDR3 loop spans 12 amino acids. Here the CDR3 reads CASSMGTIEQYF.